This entry lists 32 T cell receptor beta chains sequenced from one sample in a study of beta chain features in type 1 diabetes. All of the isolated RNA was reverse transcribed, so expressed TCRB transcripts were sequenced. Libraries were prepared by immunoSEQ multiplex PCR; TCRdb keeps only in-frame clonotypes and omits some of them. The data hold roughly 450,000 clones, with about 10% observed a single time. Sequencing was performed on naive CD4+ T cells from blood. The receptors were sampled from a young woman in good health.

The sample holds a few counts of this clone. The chain uses TRBV7-3 and TRBJ2-5, with D perhaps assigned TRBD1 or TRBD2 (5 bases each). The CDR3 length is 14 residues. V shed 2 bases and J shed 3 bases, with 10 bases lying between them. Germline-derived CDR1 and CDR2 are SGHTA and FQGTGA. As DNA, the CDR3 is TGTGCCAGCAGCTTAGGGACGTTCGAAGAGACCCAGTACTTC. The encoded protein is CASSLGTFEETQYF.

A few counts support this clone. The V call is TRBV14, the J call TRBJ1-3; D call uncertain. Per the germline V gene, CDR1 is SGHDN and CDR2 is FVKESK. Trimming pared 4 bases from V and 0 bases from J, leaving 13 bases between. The CDR3 has 16 residues. CDR3 nucleotide sequence: TGTGCCAGCAGCCCTCGAGGAGGTATCTCTGGAAACACCATATATTTT. It yields the protein CASSPRGGISGNTIYF.

This clone was found a few times. The CDR3 DNA reads as TGTGCCAGCAGCTTAGCTCGGGGGCCAGATACGCAGTATTTT. Translated: CASSLARGPDTQYF. V and J are TRBV7-2 and TRBJ2-3, with D perhaps TRBD1 or TRBD2 (6 bases each). Germline values: CDR1 SGHTA, CDR2 FQGNSA. The length of the CDR3 is 14 residues. Trimming took off 0 bases at V and 4 bases at J, with 8 bases between the two ends.

This clone was found a few times. CDR3 coding DNA: TGTGCCAGCAGCCCGTCGGAGCGGGGGATCTATGGCTACACCTTC. Translated: CASSPSERGIYGYTF. The gene calls are TRBV7-2 and TRBJ1-2; weak D call: TRBD1 (5 bases). Germline V gene lookup returns CDR1 SGHTA and CDR2 FQGNSA. Deletions cut 5 bases from V and 4 bases from J, with 17 bases between. CDR3 size: 15 residues.

This clone was seen a handful of times. The V call is TRBV5-1, the J call TRBJ2-1, with D maybe TRBD1 (5 bases). Trimming shortened V by 6 bases and J by 5 bases, and 15 bases separated the two germline ends. There are 14 residues in the CDR3. Germline V gene sequence: CDR1 SGHRS, CDR2 YFSETQ. For the CDR3, the DNA is TGCGCCAGCACCCTGGGGCAGGGAAACAATGAGCAGTTCTTC. It translates to CASTLGQGNNEQFF.

This clone showed up many times. The chain carries TRBV7-9 and TRBJ2-3; D ambiguous. V lost 3 bases, J lost 4 bases, and 8 bases lay in between. CDR3 length: 13 residues. Germline loops: CDR1 SEHNR, CDR2 FQNEAQ (reference sequence). The CDR3 protein is CASSFLPADTQYF. The CDR3 bases are TGTGCCAGCAGCTTCCTCCCAGCAGATACGCAGTATTTT.

The rearrangement joins TRBV5-1 to TRBJ2-6; the D is unclear. In germline, CDR1 is SGHRS, CDR2 YFSETQ. The CDR3 loop spans 16 amino acids. Trimming pared 2 bases from V and 4 bases from J, leaving 13 bases between. CDR3 bases: TGCGCCAGCAGCTTCAACAGTGGCTTAGGGGCCAACGTCCTGACTTTC. This sequence encodes CASSFNSGLGANVLTF.

V usage is TRBV7-8 and J usage is TRBJ2-1; weak D call: TRBD1 (6 bases). The V end lost 5 bases, the J end lost 0 bases, and 17 bases lay between the germline ends. Germline V CDR1 and CDR2: SGHVS, FQNEAQ. This CDR3 comprises 17 residues. CDR3 DNA: TGTGCCAGCAGCCAGGGGACGGGCCCTAGCTCCTACAATGAGCAGTTCTTC. The encoded protein is CASSQGTGPSSYNEQFF.

This clone appeared a few times. The chain employs TRBV5-1 and TRBJ1-6; no reliable D call. Trimming removed 0 bases from V and 7 bases from J, with 5 bases in between. Germline V gene data show CDR1 as SGHRS and CDR2 as YFSETQ. The CDR3 length is 13 residues. The CDR3 nucleotides are TGCGCCAGCAGCTTGGACGGGAATTCACCCCTCCACTTT. This sequence encodes CASSLDGNSPLHF.

This sequence joins TRBV7-2 and TRBJ2-3; TRBD1 agrees at 7 bases. Germline trimming cut 5 bases from V and 0 bases from J; bases unmatched to any gene: 5. The CDR3 runs to 15 residues. Germline CDR1 reads SGHTA; CDR2 reads FQGNSA. CDR3 nucleotides: TGTGCCAGCAGCCGGGGACAGTTAAGCACAGATACGCAGTATTTT. It yields the protein CASSRGQLSTDTQYF. The full variable domain, in which reference TRBV7-2 and TRBJ2-3 provide the parts outside the CDR3, is GAGVSQSPSNKVTEKGKDVELRCDPISGHTALYWYRQSLGQGLEFLIYFQGNSAPDKSGLPSDRFSAERTGGSVSTLTIQRTQQEDSAVYLCASSRGQLSTDTQYFGPGTRLTVL.

The J gene is TRBJ2-5, the V gene TRBV7-2; 11 nucleotides match TRBD2. This CDR3 spans 19 amino acids. CDR1 and CDR2 (germline): SGHTA, FQGNSA. The V gene end was trimmed by 5 bases and the J gene end by 5 bases; junction bases not matched to a gene: 19. The CDR3 DNA sequence: TGTGCCAGCAGCCTCCCTCGGGCTAGCGGGGGGAGGGTCGGCGAGACCCAGTACTTC. The encoded protein is CASSLPRASGGRVGETQYF.

The chain uses TRBV2 and TRBJ2-7, with D unresolved. The CDR3 is 11 amino acids. V shed 6 bases and J shed 3 bases, with 6 bases lying between them. CDR1 SNHLY and CDR2 FYNNEI come from the germline V gene. The CDR3 DNA sequence: TGTGCCAGCAGCGACAACTACGAGCAGTACGTC. Protein: CASSDNYEQYV.

The V and J genes are TRBV20-1 and TRBJ1-1; the D is unclear. This CDR3 is built from 11 residues. Germline V CDR1 and CDR2: DFQATT, SNEGSKA (reference sequence). V shed 2 bases and J shed 11 bases, with 12 bases lying between them. As DNA, the CDR3 is TGCAGTGCTAGAATGAGTTTAGGGGCTTTCTTT. Amino acids: CSARMSLGAFF.

In this sample, this clone turned up a few times. The chain employs TRBV14 and TRBJ2-1; TRBD1 matches at 7 bases. V trimming: 4 bases; J trimming: 2 bases; junction bases outside the gene matches: 11. The CDR3 is 17 residues long. Germline CDR1 and CDR2: SGHDN and FVKESK. CDR3 nucleotide sequence: TGTGCCAGCAGCCCGGACATTGGGACAGATACCTACAATGAGCAGTTCTTC. This sequence encodes CASSPDIGTDTYNEQFF.

CDR3 nucleotide sequence: TGCGCCAGCAGCCAAGGCCACACAGATACGCAGTATTTT. It codes for CASSQGHTDTQYF. This sequence joins TRBV4-3 and TRBJ2-3; D not certain. CDR1 LGHNA and CDR2 YSLEER come from the germline V gene. This CDR3 contains 13 residues. V was shortened by 1 base and J by 2 bases, with 4 bases between the two germline ends.

The table lists this clone with a few counts. This chain links TRBV11-2 with TRBJ2-3; 10 bases map to TRBD2. Germline CDR1 is SGHAT and CDR2 is FQNNGV. This CDR3 contains 15 residues. The J segment lost 6 bases and the V segment lost 1 base, leaving 4 bases of the junction unmatched. Written as DNA, the CDR3 is TGTGCCAGCAGCTTAGTTCCTAGCGGGAGTGATACGCAGTATTTT. Encoded protein: CASSLVPSGSDTQYF.

This clone was observed a few times. The chain joins TRBV7-9 to TRBJ1-4; D is perhaps TRBD1 (5 bases). Trimming removed 5 bases at V and 7 bases at J, with 11 bases between. Germline values: CDR1 SEHNR, CDR2 FQNEAQ (reference sequence). The length of the CDR3 is 13 residues. The CDR3 sequence is CASSPGAPEKLFF. DNA for the CDR3: TGTGCCAGCAGCCCCGGGGCGCCTGAAAAACTGTTTTTT. The whole variable domain, filled in from reference TRBV7-9 and TRBJ1-4, reads DTGVSQNPRHKITKRGQNVTFRCDPISEHNRLYWYRQTLGQGPEFLTYFQNEAQLEKSRLLSDRFSAERPKGSFSTLEIQRTEQGDSAMYLCASSPGAPEKLFFGSGTQLSVL.

The chain has TRBV2 and TRBJ2-7, with no clear D. The V end was cut by 8 bases, the J end by 2 bases, with 7 bases between. The germline V gene has CDR1 SNHLY and CDR2 FYNNEI. This CDR3 region has 11 residues. CDR3 loop: CASVSAYEQYV. The CDR3 DNA sequence: TGTGCCAGCGTCTCGGCCTACGAGCAGTACGTC.

This clone was observed a few times. The rearrangement uses TRBV18 and TRBJ2-4; TRBD1 is a possible D gene (6 bases). The V and J ends lost 3 bases and 0 bases respectively, with 12 bases between them. This CDR3 comprises 16 residues. CDR1 is KGHSH and CDR2 is LQKENI in the germline V gene. The CDR3, as DNA: TGTGCCAGCTCACCCAGACAGGCCCTAGCCAAAAACATTCAGTACTTC. Its protein product is CASSPRQALAKNIQYF.

The rearrangement joins TRBV5-1 to TRBJ2-1; 14 bases fit TRBD2. The CDR3 runs to 15 residues. Per germline, CDR1 SGHRS and CDR2 YFSETQ. V shed 4 bases, J shed 10 bases, and the junction held 7 bases outside the gene matches. The CDR3 loop reads CASSAGLAGDQEQFF. CDR3 nucleotides: TGCGCCAGCAGCGCGGGACTAGCGGGAGATCAAGAGCAGTTCTTC.

The chain's CDR3 is CASSLPGQEETQYF. CDR3 coding DNA: TGCGCCAGCAGCCTACCGGGACAGGAAGAGACCCAGTACTTC. The gene calls are TRBV4-3 and TRBJ2-5, with TRBD1 matching 8 bases. The CDR3 totals 14 residues. V was clipped by 4 bases and J by 3 bases; unmatched bases: 4. The germline V gene has CDR1 LGHNA and CDR2 YSLEER.

The chain carries TRBV20-1 and TRBJ2-3; TRBD2 matches at 8 bases. V shed 5 bases and J 6 bases; nucleotides not matched to a gene: 1. Germline CDR1 reads DFQATT; CDR2 reads SNEGSKA (reference sequence). This CDR3 has 11 amino acids. This chain's CDR3 is CSAPSGDTQYF. The CDR3 nucleotides are TGCAGTGCTCCTAGCGGGGATACGCAGTATTTT.

To note about this clone: The sample has other DNA sequences that encode this CDR3 too. The chain couples TRBV7-2 to TRBJ2-4, with D perhaps TRBD2 (5 bases). V dropped 4 bases and J dropped 1 base, with 8 bases sitting between them. CDR1 and CDR2 (germline): SGHTA, FQGNSA. The CDR3 covers 14 residues. The CDR3 coding sequence is TGTGCCAGCAGCTCGGGGATCGCCAAAAACATTCAGTACTTC. The encoded protein is CASSSGIAKNIQYF.

The chain recombines TRBV7-9 with TRBJ2-1, with 8 bases aligning to TRBD2. This CDR3 is built from 15 residues. The germline V gene has CDR1 SEHNR and CDR2 FQNEAQ (reference sequence). V lost 2 bases, J lost 0 bases, and 0 bases stayed unmatched. The CDR3 is CASSLLAGSYNEQFF. CDR3 DNA: TGTGCCAGCAGCTTACTAGCGGGCTCCTACAATGAGCAGTTCTTC.

The CDR3 spells CASARDTSTGNTEAFF. CDR3 bases: TGCGCCAGCGCTAGGGACACCTCGACGGGGAACACTGAAGCTTTCTTT. The rearrangement joins TRBV5-1 to TRBJ1-1, with D possibly TRBD1 on 6 matching bases. V was shortened by 7 bases and J by 1 base, with 20 bases between the two germline ends. Germline lookup yields CDR1 SGHRS and CDR2 YFSETQ. This CDR3 has 16 amino acids. Variable domain in full (rest from reference TRBV5-1 and TRBJ1-1): KAGVTQTPRYLIKTRGQQVTLSCSPISGHRSVSWYQQTPGQGLQFLFEYFSETQRNKGNFPGRFSGRQFSNSRSEMNVSTLELGDSALYLCASARDTSTGNTEAFFGQGTRLTVV.

This clone was counted between two and nine times. The J gene is TRBJ2-1, the V gene TRBV18; D may be TRBD2 (6 bases). Germline-derived CDR1 and CDR2 are KGHSH and LQKENI. With 5 bases removed from V and 3 bases from J, the gap between germline ends came to 14 bases. This CDR3 is built from 15 residues. The CDR3 loop reads CASSSRELDYNEQFF. CDR3 DNA sequence: TGTGCCAGCTCATCCCGGGAGCTCGACTACAATGAGCAGTTCTTC.

The chain carries TRBV18 and TRBJ2-7; 10 positions match TRBD1. The CDR3 has 14 amino acids. Germline-derived CDR1 and CDR2 are KGHSH and LQKENI. V gave up 6 bases and J gave up 5 bases; unmatched junction bases: 7. The CDR3, as DNA: TGTGCCAGCTCGCCCGGGACAGGGGCCAACGAGCAGTACGTC. Translation gives CASSPGTGANEQYV.

This clone appeared a few times. The genes are TRBV5-1 and TRBJ2-2; maybe TRBD1 (5 bases). V was pared by 5 bases and J by 6 bases, with 14 bases between. Germline CDR1 and CDR2: SGHRS and YFSETQ. The CDR3 loop spans 14 amino acids. The CDR3 bases are TGCGCCAGCAGACCGCCAGGGATCCCCGGGGAGCTGTTTTTT. Protein sequence: CASRPPGIPGELFF.

This clone was observed a few times. This chain connects TRBV19 to TRBJ1-2; D uncertain. The CDR3 totals 13 residues. Germline lookup yields CDR1 LNHDA and CDR2 SQIVND (reference sequence). V was pared by 6 bases and J by 0 bases, with 8 bases between. Here the CDR3 DNA reads TGTGCCAGTAGCCTGAAGCCTAACTATGGCTACACCTTC. Its protein is CASSLKPNYGYTF.

The gene calls are TRBV4-3 and TRBJ2-1; TRBD2 agrees at 12 bases. CDR1 and CDR2 from the germline V gene are LGHNA and YSLEER. V dropped 4 bases and J dropped 10; count of bases not matched to a gene: 8. This CDR3 spans 15 amino acids. CDR3 coding DNA: TGCGCCAGCAGCCCCGGACTAGCGGGAAATGACGAGCAGTTCTTC. It yields the protein CASSPGLAGNDEQFF.

CDR3 amino acids: CASSGDRFYGYTF. CDR3 DNA: TGTGCCAGCAGCGGAGACAGGTTCTATGGCTACACCTTC. This chain uses TRBV9 with TRBJ1-2; perhaps TRBD1 as D (6 bases). Trimming removed 3 bases from V and 4 bases from J, with 10 bases in between. Germline assignment: CDR1 SGDLS and CDR2 YYNGEE. This CDR3 is built from 13 residues.

In its sample, this clone was seen a few times. This rearrangement joins TRBV9 to TRBJ2-4; 8 nucleotides align to TRBD1. The CDR3 has 15 residues. CDR1 and CDR2 (germline): SGDLS, YYNGEE. The V and J ends lost 0 bases and 6 bases, in that order; junction bases with no gene match: 5. As DNA, the CDR3 is TGTGCCAGCAGCGTAGCTGGGGACAGGCTAAACATTCAGTACTTC. It translates to CASSVAGDRLNIQYF.